This is a list of T cell receptor beta chains from one sample in a study of blood T cell repertoires in COVID-19. Sequencing was performed with immunoSEQ multiplex PCR; in TCRdb, only in-frame clones are kept and a portion is missing. The sample holds roughly 380,000 clones, approximately 91% seen once. Sequenced sample: peripheral blood. The receptors derive from a woman aged 40 to 50 with COVID-19, enrolled during active disease. Both conserved end residues are part of each CDR3.

v_gene: TRBV28
CDR3aa: CASRSAGTGYSNQPQHF

v_gene: TRBV4-2
CDR3aa: CASSQVGQGRNTEAFF

v_gene: TRBV28
CDR3aa: CATIAGGGYNEQFF

v_gene: TRBV30
CDR3aa: CACHGTGGYEQYF

v_gene: TRBV27
CDR3aa: CASSLLDADTQYF

v_gene: TRBV14
CDR3aa: CASSRGTLFEGVEAFF

v_gene: TRBV4-3
CDR3aa: CASSQGLAGANEQFF

v_gene: TRBV5-6
CDR3aa: CASSFLGRGGDEQFF

v_gene: TRBV7-9
CDR3aa: CASTLGGYGYTF

v_gene: TRBV18
CDR3aa: CASSPVGGNGYTF

v_gene: TRBV6-5
CDR3aa: CASSYSGTSGQETQYF

v_gene: TRBV7-6
CDR3aa: CASSGLAGPGPYEQYF

v_gene: TRBV11-3
CDR3aa: CASSPAGDTEAFF

v_gene: TRBV20-1
CDR3aa: CSARSVYGYTF

v_gene: TRBV28
CDR3aa: CAILTRTAEAFF

v_gene: TRBV7-9
CDR3aa: CASSLTAGRGKNIQYF

v_gene: TRBV11-2
CDR3aa: CASSFQVSGANVLTF

v_gene: TRBV27
CDR3aa: CASGKQGAVSNEQFF

v_gene: TRBV28
CDR3aa: CASSFPGTGVYGYTF

v_gene: TRBV27
CDR3aa: CASSFGGVYTEAFF

v_gene: TRBV19
CDR3aa: CASNAGVVSTGELFF

v_gene: TRBV29-1
CDR3aa: CSVDDRSYGYTF

v_gene: TRBV23-1
CDR3aa: CASSQSVRREGRDSPLHF

v_gene: TRBV21-1
CDR3aa: CASSRGRDFSDTQYF

v_gene: TRBV5-4
CDR3aa: CASSLAGSYEQYF

v_gene: TRBV6-2/TRBV6-3
CDR3aa: CASSYVRNYGYTF

v_gene: TRBV18
CDR3aa: CASSPTAVETQYF

v_gene: TRBV20-1
CDR3aa: CSASPDRPDTDTQYF

v_gene: TRBV27
CDR3aa: CASRGAGSPGANVLTF

v_gene: TRBV19
CDR3aa: CASSMKGIYGYTF

v_gene: TRBV6-6
CDR3aa: CASSWDLNTGELFF

v_gene: TRBV13
CDR3aa: CASSTLAGTDTQYF

v_gene: TRBV29-1
CDR3aa: CSQASGGEQFF

v_gene: TRBV6-5
CDR3aa: CASSLREGAWLYF

v_gene: TRBV9
CDR3aa: CASSVGSLEGQPQHF

v_gene: TRBV28
CDR3aa: CASSLTGANEQFF

v_gene: TRBV29-1
CDR3aa: CSVTRDSSSYEQYF

v_gene: TRBV18
CDR3aa: CASSPRGGTGRPSGANVLTF

v_gene: TRBV20-1
CDR3aa: CSASERQGGITDTQYF

v_gene: TRBV9
CDR3aa: CASSVATGGGVTEAFF

v_gene: TRBV3-1/TRBV3-2
CDR3aa: CASSYRGGAGTDTQYF

v_gene: TRBV5-1
CDR3aa: CASSASPQGGDDQPQHF

v_gene: TRBV13
CDR3aa: CASSLISGSSYNEQFF

v_gene: TRBV15
CDR3aa: CATLLRDRPLSGANVLTF

v_gene: TRBV7-2
CDR3aa: CASSLGVTSGNEQFF

v_gene: TRBV19
CDR3aa: CASNWRGADTEAFF

v_gene: TRBV5-1
CDR3aa: CASSTRGQGVRAYEQYF

v_gene: TRBV4-3
CDR3aa: CASSQDLGGSYGYTF

v_gene: TRBV7-9
CDR3aa: CASSVTEYGYTF

v_gene: TRBV5-6
CDR3aa: CASRSYRESPNQPQHF

v_gene: TRBV30
CDR3aa: CAWSGQGVVYNSPLHF

v_gene: TRBV4-3
CDR3aa: CASSQDAGVGVSEAFF

v_gene: TRBV5-1
CDR3aa: CASSLGPSSGNTIYF

v_gene: TRBV7-2
CDR3aa: CASSQLRELFF

v_gene: TRBV28
CDR3aa: CASSPFDRVPEAFF

v_gene: TRBV6-2/TRBV6-3
CDR3aa: CASSYSRGNSPLHF

v_gene: TRBV5-1
CDR3aa: CASSPGTGSHGYTF

v_gene: TRBV2
CDR3aa: CASSESAGGVETQYF

v_gene: TRBV27
CDR3aa: CASSPRTPGRGGGSGANVLTF